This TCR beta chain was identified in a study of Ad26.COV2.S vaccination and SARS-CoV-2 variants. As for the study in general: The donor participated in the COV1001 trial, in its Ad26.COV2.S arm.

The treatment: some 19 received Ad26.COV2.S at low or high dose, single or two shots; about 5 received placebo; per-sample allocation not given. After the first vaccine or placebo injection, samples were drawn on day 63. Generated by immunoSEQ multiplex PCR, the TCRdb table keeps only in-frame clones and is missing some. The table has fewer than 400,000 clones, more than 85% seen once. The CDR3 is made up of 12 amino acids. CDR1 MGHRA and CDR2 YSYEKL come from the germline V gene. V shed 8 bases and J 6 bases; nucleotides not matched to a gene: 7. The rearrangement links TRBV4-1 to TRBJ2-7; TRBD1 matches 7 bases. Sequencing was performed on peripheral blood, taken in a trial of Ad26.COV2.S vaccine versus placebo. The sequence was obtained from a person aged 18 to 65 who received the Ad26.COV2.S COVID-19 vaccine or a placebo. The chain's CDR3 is CASGNHRGEQYF. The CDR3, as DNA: TGCGCCAGCGGTAATCACAGGGGCGAGCAGTACTTC.